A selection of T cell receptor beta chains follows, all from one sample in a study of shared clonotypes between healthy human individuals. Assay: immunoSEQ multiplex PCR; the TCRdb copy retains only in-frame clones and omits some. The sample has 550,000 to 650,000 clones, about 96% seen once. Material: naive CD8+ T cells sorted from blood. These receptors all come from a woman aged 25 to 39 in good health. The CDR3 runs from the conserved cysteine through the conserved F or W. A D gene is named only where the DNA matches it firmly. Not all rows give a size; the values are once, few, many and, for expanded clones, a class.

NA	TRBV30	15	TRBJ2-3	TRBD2	TGTGCCTGGACCGAGCGGGAGAGAGACACAGATACGCAGTATTTT	CAWTERERDTDTQYF
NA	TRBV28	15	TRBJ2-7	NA	TGTGCCAGCAGTTCTTTTCATAGCGCCTCCTACGAGCAGTACTTC	CASSSFHSASYEQYF
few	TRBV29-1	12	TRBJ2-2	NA	TGCAGCGTTGCTACAGACACCGGGGAGCTGTTTTTT	CSVATDTGELFF
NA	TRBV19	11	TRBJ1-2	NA	TGTGCCAGTAGTATGGACCATGGCTACACCTTC	CASSMDHGYTF
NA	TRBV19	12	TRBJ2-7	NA	TGTGCCAGTAGTACAGGGACATACGAGCAGTACTTC	CASSTGTYEQYF
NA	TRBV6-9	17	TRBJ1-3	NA	TGTGCCAGTCCTTTGGGGCAGCGGGCTTCCTCTGGAAACACCATATATTTT	CASPLGQRASSGNTIYF
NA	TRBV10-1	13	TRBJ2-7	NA	TGCGCCAGCAGTGAAACTAGACTGAGCGAGCAGTACTTC	CASSETRLSEQYF
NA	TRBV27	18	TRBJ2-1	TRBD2	TGTGCCAGCAGTTCCCCGGGACTAGCGGGAGGGCCCTACAATGAGCAGTTCTTC	CASSSPGLAGGPYNEQFF
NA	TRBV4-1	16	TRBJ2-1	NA	TGCGCCAGCAGCCCTCAGACGGGACTCGGACGGGGTGAGCAGTTCTTC	CASSPQTGLGRGEQFF
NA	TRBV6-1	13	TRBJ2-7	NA	TGTGCCAGCAGGATTCCAGGGGCCGGTGAGCAGTACTTC	CASRIPGAGEQYF
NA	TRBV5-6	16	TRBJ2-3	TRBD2	TGTGCCAGCAGCAACGAACTAGCGGGATTCACAGATACGCAGTATTTT	CASSNELAGFTDTQYF
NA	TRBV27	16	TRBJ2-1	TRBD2	TGTGCCAGCAAACCGGAACTAGCTCGGGGGGACAATGAGCAGTTCTTC	CASKPELARGDNEQFF
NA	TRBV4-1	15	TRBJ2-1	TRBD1	TGCGCCAGCAGCCAGTGGACAGGGGGGGGATATGAGCAGTTCTTC	CASSQWTGGGYEQFF
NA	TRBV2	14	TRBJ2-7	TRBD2	TGTGCCACCGGACTAGCGGGACCCTCCTACGAGCAGTACTTC	CATGLAGPSYEQYF
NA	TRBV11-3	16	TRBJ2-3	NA	TGTGCCAGCAGCCGACCGGTGGGGGAGGAGGAGGATACGCAGTATTTT	CASSRPVGEEEDTQYF
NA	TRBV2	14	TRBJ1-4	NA	TGTGCCAGCACGAAGGACGGAGTTAATGAAAAACTGTTTTTT	CASTKDGVNEKLFF
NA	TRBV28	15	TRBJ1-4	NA	TGTGCCAGCAGTAGGGGGACGGAATCTAATGAAAAACTGTTTTTT	CASSRGTESNEKLFF
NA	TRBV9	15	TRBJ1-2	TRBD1	TGTGCCAGCAGCGGCGACAGGGGGCACAACTATGGCTACACCTTC	CASSGDRGHNYGYTF
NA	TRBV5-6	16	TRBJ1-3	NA	TGTGCCAGCAGCTTTCGTCTCAGGCTCGGTGGAAACACCATATATTTT	CASSFRLRLGGNTIYF
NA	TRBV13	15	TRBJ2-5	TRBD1	TGTGCCAGCAGCCCTAACCGGGACAGGCAAGAGACCCAGTACTTC	CASSPNRDRQETQYF
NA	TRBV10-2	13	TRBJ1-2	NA	TGCGCCAGCAGTGAGGACACGAACTATGGCTACACCTTC	CASSEDTNYGYTF
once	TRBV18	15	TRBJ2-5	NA	TGTGCCAGCTCACCTGCAACCGGGGGAGGAGAGACCCAGTACTTC	CASSPATGGGETQYF
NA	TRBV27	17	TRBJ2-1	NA	TGTGCCAGCAGTCTGAACTCCGGGACACCTCCTCAGGGTGAGCAGTTCTTC	CASSLNSGTPPQGEQFF
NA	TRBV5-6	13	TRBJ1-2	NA	TGTGCCAGCACTTTTTCTCGGGGGGCTGGCTACACCTTC	CASTFSRGAGYTF
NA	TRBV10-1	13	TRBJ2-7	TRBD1	TGCGCCAGCAGTGACGACAGGGTCGACGAGCAGTACTTC	CASSDDRVDEQYF
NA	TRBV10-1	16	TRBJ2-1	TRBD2	TGCGCCAGCAGTGACAATGGACTAGCGGCAAACAATGAGCAGTTCTTC	CASSDNGLAANNEQFF
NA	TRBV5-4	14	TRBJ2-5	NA	TGTGCCAGCAGCTCGGGACTTGCTGACTCAGAGCAGTACTTC	CASSSGLADSEQYF
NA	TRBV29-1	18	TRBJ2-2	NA	TGCAGCGTTGAAGATCGAGCCGCCGACAAGAGGGGCTCCGGGGAGCTGTTTTTT	CSVEDRAADKRGSGELFF
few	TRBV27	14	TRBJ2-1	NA	TGTGCCAGCAGTTTATCGGGGCCCTACAATGAGCAGTTCTTC	CASSLSGPYNEQFF
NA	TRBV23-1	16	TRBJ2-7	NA	TGCGCCAGCAGTCAATCCCTCCCGGACGTTTCCTACGAGCAGTACTTC	CASSQSLPDVSYEQYF
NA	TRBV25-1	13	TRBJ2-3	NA	TGTGCCAGCAGTGAATCTGTCGTAGATACGCAGTATTTT	CASSESVVDTQYF
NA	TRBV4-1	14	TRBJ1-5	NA	TGCGCCAGCAGCCCCCTGGCGGCCAATCAGCCCCAGCATTTT	CASSPLAANQPQHF
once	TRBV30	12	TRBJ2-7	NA	TGTGCCTGGAGTGTACCCGGCTACGAGCAGTACTTC	CAWSVPGYEQYF
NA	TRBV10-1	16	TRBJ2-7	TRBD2	TGCGCCAGCAGTGAGGCGACCGGGACTAGCCGGTACGAGCAGTACTTC	CASSEATGTSRYEQYF
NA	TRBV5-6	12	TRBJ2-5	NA	TGTGCCAGCAGCCCCCGACAAGAGACCCAGTACTTC	CASSPRQETQYF
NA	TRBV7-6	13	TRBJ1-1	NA	TGTGCCAGCAGCTCCGGCCCGAGGACTGAAGCTTTCTTT	CASSSGPRTEAFF
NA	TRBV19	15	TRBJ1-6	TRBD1	TGTGCCAGTAGCAAAGGGGGCTTTGGTAATTCACCCCTCCACTTT	CASSKGGFGNSPLHF
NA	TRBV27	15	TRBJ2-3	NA	TGTGCCAGCAGTTTAATTGGGGGCGGGACAGATACGCAGTATTTT	CASSLIGGGTDTQYF
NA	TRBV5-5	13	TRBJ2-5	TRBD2	TGTGCCAGCAGCCGGGAGGCTAGAGAGACCCAGTACTTC	CASSREARETQYF
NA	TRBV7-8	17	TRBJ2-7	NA	TGTGCCAGCAGCTTATACCCCGCCGCTAGCGAGTCCTACGAGCAGTACTTC	CASSLYPAASESYEQYF
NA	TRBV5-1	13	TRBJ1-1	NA	TGCGCCAGCAGCGGGGGACAGAACACTGAAGCTTTCTTT	CASSGGQNTEAFF
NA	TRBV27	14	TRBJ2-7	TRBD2	TGTGCCAGCGGACCGGGACTAGCGGTCTACGAGCAGTACTTC	CASGPGLAVYEQYF